The next 2 T cell receptor beta chains were all read from a single sample in a study of T cell clonotyping in hematopoietic cell transplantation. Profiled with immunoSEQ multiplex PCR; TCRdb holds only in-frame clones, not every one. The sample gives more than 55,000 clones, about 94% of which show up once; about 1.5% is in the top ten. The sequenced sample was peripheral blood mononuclear cells. Receptors originate from a man aged 50 to 60 in good health. Some clones in this sample may be carry-over from other donors' samples.

This chain joins TRBV7-2 and TRBJ1-5; TRBD1 matches 7 bases. The germline V gene encodes CDR1 SGHTA and CDR2 FQGNSA. After removal of 8 bases from V and 0 bases from J, the junction contained 13 bases not matched to a gene. The CDR3 consists of 17 residues. The DNA of the CDR3 is TGTGCCAGCGGGCCCGGGACAGAGTCATATAGCAATCAGCCCCAGCATTTT. It is translated as CASGPGTESYSNQPQHF. Using reference TRBV7-2 and TRBJ1-5 for the parts outside the CDR3, the full variable domain is GAGVSQSPSNKVTEKGKDVELRCDPISGHTALYWYRQSLGQGLEFLIYFQGNSAPDKSGLPSDRFSAERTGGSVSTLTIQRTQQEDSAVYLCASGPGTESYSNQPQHFGDGTRLSIL.

This clone was seen a single time. This chain joins TRBV9 and TRBJ2-1, with TRBD2 matching 9 bases. Losses at the gene ends were 0 bases for V and 0 bases for J; bases not matched to a gene: 4. The CDR3 has 17 residues. Germline V gene sequence: CDR1 SGDLS, CDR2 YYNGEE. Here the CDR3 DNA reads TGTGCCAGCAGCGTAGCTAGCGGGGAAAGCTCCTACAATGAGCAGTTCTTC. Encoded protein: CASSVASGESSYNEQFF.